The 11 T cell receptor beta chains below all came from one sample that was sequenced in a study of CXCR3 chemokines and chemotherapy response in bladder cancer. TCRdb independently ran MiXCR on the PCR reads; one entry per CDR3 protein. Of about 2,300 distinct CDR3 sequences listed, roughly 7.4% are singletons. This specimen was acquired from a patient whose treatment included neoadjuvant chemotherapy. The receptors originated from a human donor with bladder cancer that responded to neoadjuvant chemotherapy.

This clonotype was recorded many times. The chain has TRBV20-1 and TRBJ2-7, with D possibly being TRBD1 (5 bases). Germline CDR1 is DFQATT and CDR2 is SNEGSKA (reference sequence). The V end lost 4 bases, the J end lost 5 bases, and 18 bases lay between the germline ends. This CDR3 region has 14 residues. Here the CDR3 DNA reads TGCAGTGCTACCACTGGCAGGGTGGCGAACGAGCAGTACTTC. Its translation: CSATTGRVANEQYF.

This clonotype is labeled medium-sized. The rearrangement uses TRBV6-5 and TRBJ2-7; TRBD1 agrees at 8 bases. This CDR3 has 12 amino acids. The germline V gene encodes CDR1 MNHEY and CDR2 SVGAGI. With 7 bases clipped from V and 2 bases from J, the junction kept 1 base outside the gene matches. The CDR3 sequence is CASMDRAYEQYF. CDR3 in DNA: TGTGCCAGCATGGACAGGGCCTACGAGCAGTACTTC.

Sample share makes this clonotype medium-sized. The V call is TRBV6-1, the J call TRBJ2-7; a possible D gene is TRBD2 (5 bases). V shed 10 bases and J shed 7 bases, with 17 bases lying between them. Germline V gene data show CDR1 as MNHNS and CDR2 as SASEGT. This CDR3 contains 12 residues. Here the CDR3 reads CATLVASGEQYF. In DNA form, the CDR3 reads TGTGCCACGCTAGTAGCTTCGGGGGAGCAGTACTTC.

The chain employs TRBV15 and TRBJ1-5; 8 bases are shared with TRBD1. Germline V lookup: CDR1 LNHNV, CDR2 YYDKDF (reference sequence). The CDR3 totals 15 residues. Losses at the gene ends were 0 bases for V and 7 bases for J; bases not matched to a gene: 5. The CDR3, as DNA: TGTGCCACCAGCAGAGATCGACAGGGGTGGCAGCCCCAGCATTTT. This encodes CATSRDRQGWQPQHF.

The V and J genes are TRBV20-1 and TRBJ2-6; D perhaps matches TRBD1 (7 bases). The CDR3 totals 18 residues. Germline lookup yields CDR1 DFQATT and CDR2 SNEGSKA (reference sequence). The ends were cut back, 6 bases at V and 0 bases at J, with 21 bases in the middle. The CDR3 loop reads CSAPPYAGQSSGANVLTF. In nucleotides, the CDR3 is TGCAGTGCGCCGCCATATGCGGGACAGAGCTCTGGGGCCAACGTCCTGACTTTC.

This clonotype was detected many times. The V call is TRBV27, the J call TRBJ2-7; D is tentatively TRBD1 or TRBD2 (5 bases each). The V end lost 6 bases, the J end lost 4 bases, and 16 bases lay between the germline ends. CDR1 and CDR2 from the germline V gene are MNHEY and SMNVEV (reference sequence). This CDR3 has 14 residues. DNA of the CDR3: TGTGCCAGCAGAGCCGGGACGGGAACTTACGAGCAGTACTTC. Translating it yields CASRAGTGTYEQYF.

This clonotype was seen at least ten times. CDR3 nucleotides: TGTGCCGGCTCGTTCGGTAACTATGGCTACACCTTC. Residues: CAGSFGNYGYTF. The rearrangement links TRBV5-6 to TRBJ1-2; D unresolved. The CDR3 spans 12 residues. CDR1 and CDR2 (germline): SGHDT, YYEEEE. Trimming stripped 10 bases from V and 1 base from J, with 11 bases between.

This clonotype is categorized as medium-sized. The rearrangement joins TRBV19 to TRBJ1-6; the D gene is possibly TRBD1 (5 bases). The CDR3 extends over 15 amino acids. V lost 5 bases and J lost 6, with 14 bases in between. Germline V gene sequence: CDR1 LNHDA, CDR2 SQIVND (reference sequence). The DNA for the CDR3 is TGTGCCAGTAGTTGGGGGATTCTAGGTAATTCACCCCTCCACTTT. Protein sequence: CASSWGILGNSPLHF.

This clonotype is termed medium-sized. The J gene is TRBJ1-1, the V gene TRBV6-1, with 9 bases that match TRBD1. V dropped 7 bases and J dropped 1; count of bases not matched to a gene: 7. The CDR3 length is 15 residues. Germline V gene sequence: CDR1 MNHNS, CDR2 SASEGT. The CDR3 here is CASTRTGDGNTEAFF. In DNA, the CDR3 is TGTGCCAGCACTCGGACAGGGGACGGGAACACTGAAGCTTTCTTT.

This clonotype came up a few times. This chain uses TRBV12-3 or TRBV12-4 with TRBJ1-5, with 8 bases aligning to TRBD1. The J segment lost 0 bases and the V segment lost 5 bases, leaving 9 bases of the junction unmatched. The CDR3 covers 17 residues. CDR3 region: CASSEDRESNSNQPQHF. The CDR3 DNA sequence: TGTGCCAGCAGTGAGGACAGGGAATCGAATAGCAATCAGCCCCAGCATTTT.

Of note for this clonotype: Just one base apart from a much larger clone, this may be a read error. The V call is TRBV5-4, the J call TRBJ2-3; D may be TRBD1 or TRBD2 (5 bases each). The CDR3 has 14 amino acids. The V and J ends lost 3 bases and 7 bases respectively, with 15 bases between them. CDR1 SGHNT and CDR2 YYREEE come from the germline V gene (reference sequence). The DNA of the CDR3 is TGTGCCAGCAGCTGGGGACCCCAAAAGAATACGCAGTATTTT. Protein product: CASSWGPQKNTQYF.